This TCR beta chain was captured by sequencing in a study of cytomegalovirus exposure and HLA in healthy donors. For the study at large: It was reported in a later analysis that the same platform had been used for the 90 to 150 validation repertoires as for the roughly 670 first-cohort repertoires.

The donors were in the roughly 130-subject validation cohort, distinct from the approximately 670-subject first cohort. The V gene lost 8 bases and the J gene lost 0 bases, with 11 bases spanning the gap. Germline lookup yields CDR1 MNHNS and CDR2 SASEGT. This CDR3 spans 14 amino acids. With respect to this clone: The antigen remains unidentified.

Study-wide results and limits: Many donors shared some public TCRs, even though most TCR sequences were rare. Reports described diagnosis of cytomegalovirus status by the classifier as highly specific and sensitive.

Data came from immunoSEQ multiplex PCR; TCRdb stores just in-frame clones and leaves some out. The sample lists about 220,000 clones; just over 90% were seen once. This TCR was recovered from a woman aged 18-29 years in good health and CMV-seronegative. The chain uses TRBV6-1 and TRBJ1-3; no clear D. The sample comprised PBMCs. The chain's CDR3 is CASGFQRSGNTIYF. The CDR3 nucleotides read TGTGCCAGCGGTTTTCAGCGCTCTGGAAACACCATATATTTT.